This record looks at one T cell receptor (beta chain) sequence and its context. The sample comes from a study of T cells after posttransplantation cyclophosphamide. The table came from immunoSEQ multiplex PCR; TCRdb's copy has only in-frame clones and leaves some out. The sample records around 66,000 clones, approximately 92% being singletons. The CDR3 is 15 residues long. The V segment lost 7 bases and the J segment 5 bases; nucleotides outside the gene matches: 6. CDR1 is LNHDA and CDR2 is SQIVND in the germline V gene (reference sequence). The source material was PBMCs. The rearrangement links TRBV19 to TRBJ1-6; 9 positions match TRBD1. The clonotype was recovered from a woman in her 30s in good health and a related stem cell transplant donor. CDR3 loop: CASKGTGLDNSPLHF. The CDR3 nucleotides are TGTGCCAGTAAAGGGACAGGGTTAGATAATTCACCCCTCCACTTT.